Included here is one T cell receptor beta chain sequence, with context. Its antigen is currently unknown. The germline gives CDR1 SGHVS, CDR2 FNYEAQ. Trimming took 5 bases from V and 0 from J, leaving 13 bases between them. This CDR3 contains 15 residues. These data originate in a study of blood T cells in healthy people across ages. Then a second PCR, running about 6 to 12 cycles, was carried out with a sample-barcoded 5' primer and a J-beta primer mix. Each CDR3 protein gets one entry after TCRdb re-called the 5' RACE reads with MiXCR. The table shows 800,000 or so distinct CDR3 sequences, with around half occurring only once. Study-level findings and limits: Older individuals had lower TCR beta diversity per million T cells (the decline was roughly linear). Diversity estimates from one million T cells were considered underestimates.

This rearrangement joins TRBV7-6 to TRBJ1-1; D is ambiguous. This TCR was recovered from an elderly man in good health. Sequenced material: blood. CDR3 sequence reads: CASSQFSGLNTEAFF. CDR3 DNA: TGTGCCAGCAGCCAATTTTCTGGCCTGAACACTGAAGCTTTCTTT.